This TCR beta chain was captured in a study of T-cell reconstitution after alpha-beta-depleted transplantation in children. Findings and limits, study-wide: The high TCRbeta diversity at day 60 in some patients came from surviving recipient T cells and thymic progenitors. T cells produced anew were the main source of T-cell counts and diversity one year after transplant.

V lost 5 bases, J lost 8 bases, and 9 bases stayed unmatched. Germline loops: CDR1 SGHKS, CDR2 YYEKEE (reference sequence). The CDR3 totals 13 residues. Preparation of the TCRbeta library was carried out with unique molecular identifiers. TCRdb used MiXCR to reprocess the PCR reads, holding one entry per CDR3 protein. Among 190,000 or so distinct CDR3 sequences listed, approximately 6% were seen once. There are many counts of this clonotype. Its antigen is currently unknown. The source material was PBMCs, sampled before TCRalphabeta/CD19-depleted stem cell transplant. This TCR was recovered from a girl in the first two years of life with combined immunodeficiency, due to receive a stem cell transplant. The chain has TRBV5-5 and TRBJ1-2; 7 bases are shared with TRBD1. The CDR3 sequence: CASSYAGQEGYTF. The DNA of the CDR3 is TGTGCCAGCAGTTACGCAGGACAGGAGGGCTACACCTTC.